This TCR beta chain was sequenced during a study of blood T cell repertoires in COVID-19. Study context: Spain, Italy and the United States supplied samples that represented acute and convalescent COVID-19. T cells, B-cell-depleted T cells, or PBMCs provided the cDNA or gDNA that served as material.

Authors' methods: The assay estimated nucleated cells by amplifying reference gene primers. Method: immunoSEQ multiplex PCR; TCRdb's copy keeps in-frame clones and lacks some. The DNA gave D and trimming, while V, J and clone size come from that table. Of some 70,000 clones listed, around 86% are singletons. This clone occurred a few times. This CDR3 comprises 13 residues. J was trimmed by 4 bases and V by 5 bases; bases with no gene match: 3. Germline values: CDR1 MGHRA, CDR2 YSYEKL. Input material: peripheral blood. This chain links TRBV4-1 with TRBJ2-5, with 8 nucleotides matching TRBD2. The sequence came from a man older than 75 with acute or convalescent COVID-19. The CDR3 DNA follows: TGCGCCAGCAGCAGCCGGGAGGGAGAGACCCAGTACTTC. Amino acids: CASSSREGETQYF.